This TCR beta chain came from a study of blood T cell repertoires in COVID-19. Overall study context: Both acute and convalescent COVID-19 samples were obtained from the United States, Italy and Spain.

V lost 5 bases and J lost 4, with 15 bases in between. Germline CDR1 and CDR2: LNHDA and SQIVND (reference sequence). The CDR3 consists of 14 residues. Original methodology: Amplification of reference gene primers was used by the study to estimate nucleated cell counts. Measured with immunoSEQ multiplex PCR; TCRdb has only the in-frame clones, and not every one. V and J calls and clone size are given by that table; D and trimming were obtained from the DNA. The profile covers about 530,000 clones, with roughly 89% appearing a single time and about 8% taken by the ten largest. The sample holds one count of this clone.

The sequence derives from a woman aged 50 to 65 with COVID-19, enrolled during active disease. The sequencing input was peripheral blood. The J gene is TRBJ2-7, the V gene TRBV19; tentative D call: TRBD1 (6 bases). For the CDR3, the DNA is TGTGCCAGTAGTGCTTACAGGGCAGTGTACGAGCAGTACTTC. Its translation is CASSAYRAVYEQYF.